Listed below are T cell receptor beta chains from one sample, sequenced in a study of T-cell reconstitution after alpha-beta-depleted transplantation in children. TCRdb itself ran the PCR reads through MiXCR, one entry per CDR3 protein. The sample carries about 610,000 distinct CDR3 sequences, over 9.5% recorded once. Material: PBMCs from the stem cell graft donor, obtained from the stem cell graft. The source is a human donor who donated a stem cell graft to a child with acute myeloid leukemia. Each CDR3 is given with its conserved first and last residue. The D gene is left open where the match is weak. The size field is filled for only some rows; it gives once, few, many or a size class.

TRBJ2-2	-	TRBV6-2/TRBV6-3	many	CASSYWRNTGELFF	TGTGCCAGCAGTTACTGGCGGAACACCGGGGAGCTGTTTTTT
TRBJ2-6	TRBD2	TRBV11-2	-	CASSLTAGDISGANVLTF	TGTGCCAGCAGCTTAACAGCGGGAGACATCTCTGGGGCCAACGTCCTGACTTTC
TRBJ2-7	-	TRBV4-3	many	CASSQDWASSYEQYF	TGCGCCAGCAGCCAAGATTGGGCTAGCTCATACGAGCAGTACTTC
TRBJ2-6	-	TRBV29-1	-	CSLRGTKAGANVLTF	TGCAGCCTGAGGGGAACTAAGGCTGGGGCCAACGTCCTGACTTTC
TRBJ2-1	TRBD2	TRBV20-1	few	CSARTSGNRNEQFF	TGCAGTGCACGGACTAGCGGGAATAGGAATGAGCAGTTCTTC
TRBJ2-1	TRBD1	TRBV29-1	-	CSVRHAPGQGGSEQFF	TGCAGCGTACGACATGCCCCGGGACAGGGGGGAAGTGAGCAGTTCTTC
TRBJ2-7	TRBD2	TRBV5-1	many	CASSTGTSGFWVQYF	TGCGCCAGCAGTACCGGGACTAGCGGCTTCTGGGTGCAGTACTTC
TRBJ2-2	-	TRBV7-9	many	CASSVNAPNTGELFF	TGTGCCAGCAGCGTAAACGCCCCGAACACCGGGGAGCTGTTTTTT
TRBJ1-3	-	TRBV25-1	few	CASSVPGGNTIYF	TGTGCCAGCAGTGTGCCCGGAGGAAACACCATATATTTT
TRBJ1-1	TRBD1	TRBV18	few	CASSPIGGTGTEAFF	TGTGCCAGCTCACCAATTGGTGGGACAGGCACTGAAGCTTTCTTT
TRBJ2-1	TRBD2	TRBV7-2	many	CASSLDGLASDEQFF	TGTGCCAGCAGCTTAGACGGACTAGCTTCCGATGAGCAGTTCTTC
TRBJ2-7	-	TRBV12-3/TRBV12-4	many	CATMWDNLYEQYF	TGTGCCACCATGTGGGACAACCTCTACGAGCAGTACTTC
TRBJ2-1	-	TRBV7-9	many	CASSLAGLHNEQFF	TGTGCCAGCAGCTTAGCGGGACTCCACAATGAGCAGTTCTTC
TRBJ1-3	-	TRBV20-1	-	CSARDLQGRNTIYF	TGCAGTGCTAGAGATCTACAGGGTCGAAACACCATATATTTT
TRBJ2-7	TRBD1	TRBV11-2	-	CASSKDRAAYEQYF	TGTGCCAGCAGCAAAGACAGGGCGGCCTACGAGCAGTACTTC
TRBJ2-1	TRBD1	TRBV5-1	few	CASSLQDRGHVNEQFF	TGCGCCAGCAGCTTACAAGACAGGGGGCACGTCAATGAGCAGTTCTTC
TRBJ2-5	-	TRBV6-1	few	CASIAEQETQYF	TGTGCCAGCATTGCGGAGCAAGAGACCCAGTACTTC
TRBJ2-1	TRBD2	TRBV20-1	-	CSGLAGTYNEQFF	TGCAGTGGACTAGCGGGAACCTACAATGAGCAGTTCTTC
TRBJ2-7	TRBD2	TRBV20-1	-	CSARDSRLAGAGGLREQYF	TGCAGTGCTAGAGACTCGAGACTAGCGGGAGCAGGAGGCCTTCGCGAGCAGTACTTC
TRBJ2-3	TRBD2	TRBV6-8	few	CASSYGTSGPAGDTQYF	TGTGCCAGCAGTTACGGGACTAGCGGGCCTGCGGGGGATACGCAGTATTTT
TRBJ2-1	TRBD2	TRBV15	-	CATSREWTSENEQFF	TGTGCCACCAGCAGAGAATGGACTAGCGAAAATGAGCAGTTCTTC
TRBJ2-3	TRBD2	TRBV9	-	CASSPPGKRDTDTQYF	TGTGCCAGCAGCCCGCCGGGGAAGCGGGACACAGATACGCAGTATTTT
TRBJ1-2	-	TRBV12-3/TRBV12-4	-	CASTPRGAGLGYTF	TGTGCCAGCACGCCGAGGGGCGCAGGTCTCGGCTACACCTTC
TRBJ2-3	-	TRBV5-5	-	CASSPGILGRDTQYF	TGTGCCAGCAGCCCCGGGATTTTGGGGAGGGATACGCAGTATTTT
TRBJ2-5	-	TRBV28	many	CASRGSGETQYF	TGTGCCAGCAGGGGGAGCGGGGAGACCCAGTACTTC